The present T cell receptor beta chain was sequenced within a study of blood T cell repertoires in COVID-19. In germline, CDR1 is SGHRS, CDR2 YFSETQ. CDR3 size: 17 residues. Between the trimmed V and J ends, which lost 3 bases and 5 bases, there was a span of 23 bases. This clone has just one count. The protocol was immunoSEQ multiplex PCR, while the TCRdb copy is restricted to in-frame clones and leaves out a portion. This table holds about 120,000 clones, 79% found once. This TCR was recovered from a woman aged 80 or over with acute or convalescent COVID-19. J is TRBJ1-1 and V is TRBV5-1; maybe TRBD1 (6 bases). The sequenced sample consisted of peripheral blood. The CDR3 sequence is CASSSEAGVRTRTEAFF. For the CDR3, the DNA is TGCGCCAGCAGCTCCGAGGCAGGGGTCCGGACGAGAACTGAAGCTTTCTTT. Full variable domain (rest looked up from reference TRBV5-1 and TRBJ1-1): KAGVTQTPRYLIKTRGQQVTLSCSPISGHRSVSWYQQTPGQGLQFLFEYFSETQRNKGNFPGRFSGRQFSNSRSEMNVSTLELGDSALYLCASSSEAGVRTRTEAFFGQGTRLTVV.